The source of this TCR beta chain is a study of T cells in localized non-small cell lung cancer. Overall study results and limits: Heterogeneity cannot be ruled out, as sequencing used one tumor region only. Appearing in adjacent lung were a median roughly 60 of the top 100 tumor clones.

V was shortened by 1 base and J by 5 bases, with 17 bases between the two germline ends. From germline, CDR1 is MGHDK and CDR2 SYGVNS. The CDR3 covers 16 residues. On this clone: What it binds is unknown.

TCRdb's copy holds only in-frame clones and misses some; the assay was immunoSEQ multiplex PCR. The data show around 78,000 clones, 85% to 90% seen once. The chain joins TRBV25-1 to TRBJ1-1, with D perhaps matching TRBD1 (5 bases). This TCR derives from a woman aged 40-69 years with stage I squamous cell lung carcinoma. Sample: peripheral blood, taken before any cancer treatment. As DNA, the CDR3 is TGTGCCAGCAGTGAATTTAGGAGGGCGGGGCGGACTGAAGCTTTCTTT. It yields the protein CASSEFRRAGRTEAFF.